This TCR beta chain appears in the sequencing data of a study of blood T cells in healthy people across ages. Overall study results and limits: A strong correlation between TCR beta diversity and naive T cell percentage was seen. The recorded TCR beta diversity per million T cells decreased in a roughly linear manner with age.

Trimming took 7 bases from V and 0 from J; bases not matched to a gene: 8. Germline loops: CDR1 SNHLY, CDR2 FYNNEI. The CDR3 consists of 16 residues. A sample-barcoded 5' primer and a J-beta primer mix were used in a second PCR of roughly 7 to 11 cycles. From the 5' RACE reads, TCRdb called clonotypes with MiXCR, one entry per CDR3 protein. This repertoire shows 700,000 or so distinct CDR3 sequences, approximately 22% found once; its top ten account for less than 25%. This clonotype has only a few counts. Its antigen is currently unknown. This receptor was identified in a man in his 70s in good health. The specimen sequenced was blood. The rearrangement uses TRBV2 and TRBJ2-3; TRBD1 matches at 9 bases. Written as DNA, the CDR3 is TGTGCCAGCAAAAAGCCGGGACAGGGTAGCACAGATACGCAGTATTTT. This sequence encodes CASKKPGQGSTDTQYF.